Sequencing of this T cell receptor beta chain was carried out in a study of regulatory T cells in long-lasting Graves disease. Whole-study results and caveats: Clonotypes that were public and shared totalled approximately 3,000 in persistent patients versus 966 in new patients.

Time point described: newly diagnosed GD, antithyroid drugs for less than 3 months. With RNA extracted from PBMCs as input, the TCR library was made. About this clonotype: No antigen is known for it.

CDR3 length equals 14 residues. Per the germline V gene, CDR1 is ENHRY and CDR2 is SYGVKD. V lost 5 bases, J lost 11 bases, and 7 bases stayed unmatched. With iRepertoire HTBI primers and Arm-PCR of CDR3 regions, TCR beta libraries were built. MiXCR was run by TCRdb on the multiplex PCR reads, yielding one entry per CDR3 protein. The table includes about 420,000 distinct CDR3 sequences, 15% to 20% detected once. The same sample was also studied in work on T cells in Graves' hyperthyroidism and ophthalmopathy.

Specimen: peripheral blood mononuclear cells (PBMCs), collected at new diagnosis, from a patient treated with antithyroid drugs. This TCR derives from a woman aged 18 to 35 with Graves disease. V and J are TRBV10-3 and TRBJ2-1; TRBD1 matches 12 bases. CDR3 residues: CAISSGTGGFKQFF. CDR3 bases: TGTGCCATCAGTTCCGGGACAGGGGGCTTTAAGCAGTTCTTC.